This note documents a single T cell receptor beta chain sequence. Its antigen is unidentified. This CDR3 contains 15 residues. Between the trimmed V and J ends, which lost 2 bases and 6 bases, there was a span of 13 bases. Looked up from germline, CDR1 is LNHDA and CDR2 is SQIVND (reference sequence). Repertoires were generated with immunoSEQ multiplex PCR, while TCRdb's copy carries only in-frame clones and drops some. This sample has about 100,000 clones, with approximately 86% found just once. The entry originates in a study of graft-versus-host responses after intestinal transplantation. V is TRBV19 and J is TRBJ2-2, with no clear D. The TCR sequence derives from a human donor who was the organ donor for an intestinal transplant. The specimen comprised unstimulated CD4+ T cells sorted from spleen or lymph node cells, sampled before transplant. DNA of the CDR3: TGTGCCAGTAGTATAAACGTCCCTGTGGCCGGGGAGCTGTTTTTT. Protein sequence: CASSINVPVAGELFF.